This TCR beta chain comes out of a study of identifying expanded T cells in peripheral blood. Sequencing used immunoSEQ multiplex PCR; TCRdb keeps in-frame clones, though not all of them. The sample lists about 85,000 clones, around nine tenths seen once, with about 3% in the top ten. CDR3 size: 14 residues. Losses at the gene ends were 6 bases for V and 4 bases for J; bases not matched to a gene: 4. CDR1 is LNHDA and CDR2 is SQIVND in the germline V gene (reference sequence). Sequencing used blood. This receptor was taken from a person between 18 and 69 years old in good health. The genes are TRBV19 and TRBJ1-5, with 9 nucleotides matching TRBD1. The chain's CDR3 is CASSQTGGNQPQHF. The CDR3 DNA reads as TGTGCCAGTAGCCAGACAGGGGGGAATCAGCCCCAGCATTTT. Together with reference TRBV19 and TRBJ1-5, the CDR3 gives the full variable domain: DGGITQSPKYLFRKEGQNVTLSCEQNLNHDAMYWYRQDPGQGLRLIYYSQIVNDFQKGDIAEGYSVSREKKESFPLTVTSAQKNPTAFYLCASSQTGGNQPQHFGDGTRLSIL.